This T cell receptor (beta chain) was sequenced in a study of Ad26.COV2.S vaccination and SARS-CoV-2 variants (dated by TCRdb to about 2021). Describing the broader study: Vaccine-arm donors were drawn from COV1001, a multicentre, randomized, double-blind, placebo-controlled phase I-IIa trial of Ad26.COV2.S in healthy adults. Ad26.COV2.S was administered intramuscularly at a dose of 5x10^10 or 1x10^11 viral particles, either as one shot or as two shots given 56 days apart. TCRbeta repertoire sequencing served as the tool for gauging how specific and how broad the SARS-CoV-2-reactive T cell receptors were following Ad26.COV2.S vaccination. The TCR-sequenced set comprised approximately 32 samples: around 20 Ad26.COV2.S vaccine recipients, 5 placebo recipients and 8 SARS-CoV-2 convalescent individuals. Participants in the trial were split at random into five groups of five each, receiving low-dose or high-dose Ad26.COV2.S once or twice, or else placebo on both occasions. Investigators did not know the trial group allocation while performing experiments and assessing outcomes. The full study reports these points: The study was not powered to compare responses between vaccine doses or regimens. After vaccination, substantial breadth of spike-specific CD8+ and CD4+ T cell responses was reported. Compared with placebo recipients, Ad26.COV2.S recipients showed higher spike-specific TCR breadth (P = 0.0014). Vaccine and placebo recipients had comparable non-spike TCR breadth, which fits with the vaccine containing only spike. It was noted by the authors that total T cell responses may have been underestimated by the TCR breadth and depth analyses.

Notes on this clone: The antigen this receptor binds is unknown. The sample holds no much larger clone one base away, and base qualities are not on file. The identical CDR3 is also encoded by other nucleotide sequences in the sample.

The immunoSEQ Assay was the method used to sequence TCRbeta CDR3 regions. After extraction, genomic DNA underwent amplification by bias-controlled multiplex PCR, followed by high-throughput sequencing. The source study handled its data this way. To quantify the absolute abundance of every unique TCRbeta CDR3 region, sequences were collapsed and filtered. T cell fraction was estimated by normalizing TCRbeta template counts to usable DNA, with usable DNA measured through amplification of reference genes found in all nucleated cells. Repertoire TCRs were annotated as SARS-CoV-2-specific by exact matching of V gene, CDR3 amino acid sequence and J gene to a known reactive TCR set. MIRA supplied the reference SARS-CoV-2 TCR set, which was filtered for enrichment in COVID-19-positive ImmuneCODE repertoires so that public or cross-reactive TCRs were removed. Using the MIRA antigens, annotated TCRs were further analysed by specific ORF or by position within an ORF. Depth was the summed frequency of annotated unique rearrangements, while breadth was defined as annotated unique rearrangements over total unique productive rearrangements. Group comparisons of TCR breadth used two-sided Wilcoxon rank-sum tests. As stored in TCRdb, this immuneACCESS dataset retains in-frame rearrangements with V and J assigned. A fraction of the clones does not appear; measured against another copy, unresolved V genes explain less than half of the discrepancy, and the remainder lacks a known reason. V, J and clone size were drawn from that table, and D and trimming were deduced from the DNA. The sample table contains roughly 400,000 clones; only one count was recorded for about 92% of them. Of the sample, under 2% is held by the ten largest clones.

V is pared back by 0 bases and J by 4 bases, with 9 bases lying between the germline termini. From the germline V gene (reference sequence), CDR1 is GTSNPN and CDR2 is SVGIG. The CDR3 contains 13 residues, cysteine and phenylalanine counted. The CDR3 DNA has 39 bases and is translated from base 1. The sample's treatment or condition label, in plain terms: 15 to 20 received Ad26.COV2.S at low or high dose, single or two shots; several received placebo; per-sample allocation not given. Repertoires of vaccine and placebo recipients were sequenced from samples taken on day 63 after the first injection. Cohort 1b enrolled 20 to 30 adults aged 18-55 years at a single site in Boston, USA, between 29 July and 7 August 2020. Ad26.COV2.S was a replication-incompetent adenovirus type 26 vector that expressed a prefusion-stabilized SARS-CoV-2 spike protein derived from the original Wuhan strain.

Sequencing used peripheral blood, obtained in a trial of Ad26.COV2.S vaccine versus placebo. The rearranged chain carries TRBV30 and TRBJ1-2; a confident D gene designation cannot be given. The TCR was taken from a person aged 18-60 years who received the Ad26.COV2.S COVID-19 vaccine or a placebo. The bases are TGTGCCTGGAGTGTAAGTGGGGTCTATGGCTACACCTTC. Its protein is CAWSVSGVYGYTF.